These 12 T cell receptor beta chains share one sample of origin, sequenced in a study of cytomegalovirus exposure and HLA in healthy donors. PCR amplification relied on 60 Vbeta primers (plus 13 Jbeta primers). Sequencing used immunoSEQ multiplex PCR; TCRdb keeps in-frame clones, though not all of them. Among 95,000 to 150,000 clones, 15% to 19% were seen once, and the ten largest hold 1.9%. Input material: PBMCs. The receptors here all came from a woman younger than 35 in good health and CMV-seronegative.

V is TRBV6-5 and J is TRBJ1-2, with D unclear. Germline V gene data show CDR1 as MNHEY and CDR2 as SVGAGI. Trimming took off 5 bases at V and 2 bases at J, with 12 bases between the two ends. The CDR3 covers 14 residues. The CDR3 bases are TGTGCCAGCAGTACATCCATACCCAACTATGGCTACACCTTC. It yields the protein CASSTSIPNYGYTF.

The CDR3 nucleotides read TGTGCCTGGAGTGCACAGGACAGGCGGTGGTACGAGCAGTACTTC. The encoded protein is CAWSAQDRRWYEQYF. The V and J genes are TRBV30 and TRBJ2-7; 7 positions match TRBD1. V was pared by 1 base and J by 4 bases, with 10 bases of the junction left unmatched. In germline, CDR1 is GTSNPN, CDR2 SVGIG (reference sequence). The CDR3 contains 15 residues.

In this sample, this clone turned up a few times. The J gene is TRBJ1-2, the V gene TRBV7-8; 11 positions agree with TRBD1. Per the germline V gene, CDR1 is SGHVS and CDR2 is FQNEAQ. Unmatched junction bases numbered 6, after V lost 5 bases and J lost 4 bases. There are 15 residues in the CDR3. CDR3 nucleotides: TGTGCCAGCAGCCCGAGGACAGGGGGCGCCTATGGCTACACCTTC. Its protein product is CASSPRTGGAYGYTF.

The genes are TRBV7-9 and TRBJ2-1; 8 bases line up with TRBD2. V was clipped by 5 bases and J by 6 bases; unmatched bases: 6. This CDR3 has 14 residues. CDR1 is SEHNR and CDR2 is FQNEAQ in the germline V gene (reference sequence). The CDR3 DNA sequence: TGTGCCAGCAGCAGCTTAGCGGGGTCCAATGAGCAGTTCTTC. Translating it yields CASSSLAGSNEQFF.

V is TRBV19 and J is TRBJ2-1; 15 bases align to TRBD2. The ends lost 5 bases at V and 1 base at J; junction bases unmatched: 6. Germline CDR1 and CDR2: LNHDA and SQIVND (reference sequence). This CDR3 region has 18 residues. In DNA form, the CDR3 reads TGTGCCAGTAGTCCAGAGGGACTAGCGGGAGGATCCTACAATGAGCAGTTCTTC. Its translation: CASSPEGLAGGSYNEQFF. Supplemented by reference TRBV19 and TRBJ2-1, the full variable domain reads DGGITQSPKYLFRKEGQNVTLSCEQNLNHDAMYWYRQDPGQGLRLIYYSQIVNDFQKGDIAEGYSVSREKKESFPLTVTSAQKNPTAFYLCASSPEGLAGGSYNEQFFGPGTRLTVL.

This clone was counted between two and nine times. This chain connects TRBV4-1 to TRBJ2-1; the match to TRBD2 covers 10 bases. The CDR3 extends over 19 amino acids. V trimming: 0 bases; J trimming: 0 bases; junction bases outside the gene matches: 8. Germline V gene data show CDR1 as MGHRA and CDR2 as YSYEKL. CDR3 in amino acids: CASSQDASGGPSSYNEQFF. Here the CDR3 DNA reads TGCGCCAGCAGCCAAGACGCTAGCGGGGGCCCTAGCTCCTACAATGAGCAGTTCTTC.

This clone showed up just a few times. The V gene is TRBV7-9, the J gene TRBJ2-7, with D possibly TRBD2 on 5 matching bases. The CDR3 contains 13 residues. Germline lookup yields CDR1 SEHNR and CDR2 FQNEAQ (reference sequence). V was shortened by 6 bases and J by 0 bases, with 9 bases between the two germline ends. CDR3 sequence: CASREGSSYEQYF. In nucleotides, the CDR3 is TGTGCCAGCAGAGAGGGCAGCTCCTACGAGCAGTACTTC. Complete variable domain (other parts from reference TRBV7-9 and TRBJ2-7): DTGVSQNPRHKITKRGQNVTFRCDPISEHNRLYWYRQTLGQGPEFLTYFQNEAQLEKSRLLSDRFSAERPKGSFSTLEIQRTEQGDSAMYLCASREGSSYEQYFGPGTRLTVT.

The J gene is TRBJ2-5, the V gene TRBV2; 9 bases map to TRBD2. The germline V gene encodes CDR1 SNHLY and CDR2 FYNNEI. J was trimmed by 3 bases and V by 6 bases; bases with no gene match: 11. CDR3 size: 16 residues. CDR3 nucleotide sequence: TGTGCCAGCAGCTTCCTGGGCGGGAGGGCCGAAGAGACCCAGTACTTC. Protein: CASSFLGGRAEETQYF.

This clone was observed a few times. The chain uses TRBV19 and TRBJ2-7, with TRBD2 matching over 7 bases. Germline trimming cut 3 bases from V and 0 bases from J; bases unmatched to any gene: 2. Germline loops: CDR1 LNHDA, CDR2 SQIVND (reference sequence). The CDR3 has 14 residues. DNA of the CDR3: TGTGCCAGTAGTATTCGGGGGGTCTCCTACGAGCAGTACTTC. Translation gives CASSIRGVSYEQYF.

This clone has just a few counts. The sample has other DNA sequences that encode this CDR3 too. This sequence joins TRBV9 and TRBJ1-1; D gene unclear. V gave up 0 bases and J gave up 1 base, with 4 bases separating them. Per the germline V gene, CDR1 is SGDLS and CDR2 is YYNGEE. The CDR3 is made up of 13 amino acids. CDR3 amino acids: CASSVDRNTEAFF. The CDR3 nucleotides read TGTGCCAGCAGCGTAGACAGGAACACTGAAGCTTTCTTT.

In its sample, this clone was seen a few times. Here the CDR3 DNA reads TGTGCCAGCAGTGAAAGCGGGTTCGCTAGCACAGATACGCAGTATTTT. Translating it yields CASSESGFASTDTQYF. The gene calls are TRBV2 and TRBJ2-3, with D maybe TRBD2 (6 bases). The CDR3 is 16 amino acids. Trimming pared 2 bases from V and 0 bases from J, leaving 12 bases between. The germline CDR1 and CDR2 sequences are SNHLY and FYNNEI.

This clone occurred a few times. This chain joins TRBV5-6 and TRBJ2-1, with D possibly TRBD1 on 6 matching bases. Germline V lookup: CDR1 SGHDT, CDR2 YYEEEE. The CDR3 loop spans 14 amino acids. V lost 4 bases and J lost 0, with 8 bases in between. CDR3 in amino acids: CASSIGGSYNEQFF. CDR3 nucleotides: TGTGCCAGCAGCATAGGGGGCTCCTACAATGAGCAGTTCTTC.